A selection of T cell receptor beta chains follows, all from one sample in a study of identifying expanded T cells in peripheral blood. TCRdb's table, derived via immunoSEQ multiplex PCR, lists solely in-frame clones and lacks some. The top ten clones hold roughly 3.6% of a sample with about 58,000 clones, roughly nine tenths of them seen once. Sequencing input: blood. These receptors came from a person aged 18 to 70 in good health. CDR3s include the opening cysteine and the closing phenylalanine or tryptophan. The D gene is left open where the match is weak. Clone size, where shown, is once, few, many, or a class for clones that have expanded.

d_gene,v_gene,j_gene,abundance,CDR3aa,CDR3nt
-,TRBV7-8,TRBJ2-1,-,CASSPTRNSYNEQFF,TGTGCCAGCAGCCCGACTAGGAATTCTTACAATGAGCAGTTCTTC
TRBD2,TRBV7-2,TRBJ2-1,once,CASSPSGGFYNEQFF,TGTGCCAGCAGCCCTAGCGGGGGGTTCTACAATGAGCAGTTCTTC
-,TRBV10-3,TRBJ1-1,-,CAIRLGASREAFF,TGTGCCATCAGGCTGGGGGCCTCCCGTGAAGCTTTCTTT
-,TRBV11-3,TRBJ2-5,-,CASSLVPLLWWKTQYF,TGTGCCAGCAGCTTAGTCCCCCTCCTATGGTGGAAGACCCAGTACTTC
TRBD1,TRBV15,TRBJ2-3,few,CATRGRDRGQTDTQYF,TGTGCCACCAGAGGGAGGGACAGGGGGCAAACAGATACGCAGTATTTT
-,TRBV4-3,TRBJ2-7,-,CASSQDVRLNYEQYF,TGCGCCAGCAGCCAAGACGTTCGACTGAACTACGAGCAGTACTTC
TRBD2,TRBV27,TRBJ2-1,-,CASSLREGYNEQFF,TGTGCCAGCAGTTTGAGGGAGGGGTACAATGAGCAGTTCTTC
-,TRBV5-4,TRBJ2-7,-,CASSLNAVYEQYF,TGTGCCAGCAGCTTGAATGCCGTCTACGAGCAGTACTTC
-,TRBV5-1,TRBJ2-5,-,CASTLGVLGEETQYF,TGCGCCAGCACCCTTGGGGTACTGGGAGAAGAGACCCAGTACTTC
TRBD2,TRBV5-1,TRBJ2-7,-,CASRPTSDTYEQYF,TGCGCCAGCAGGCCGACTAGCGATACCTACGAGCAGTACTTC
-,TRBV5-1,TRBJ1-1,few,CASAPAGGSMNTEAFF,TGCGCCAGCGCTCCCGCCGGGGGGTCCATGAACACTGAAGCTTTCTTT
-,TRBV11-2,TRBJ1-2,-,CASSPLGGNLPYGYTF,TGTGCCAGCAGTCCTTTGGGGGGAAACCTTCCCTATGGCTACACCTTC
-,TRBV30,TRBJ1-2,-,CAWTEGEWYGYTF,TGTGCCTGGACGGAGGGGGAATGGTATGGCTACACCTTC
TRBD1,TRBV2,TRBJ1-4,-,CATPGGGADEKLFF,TGTGCCACCCCAGGGGGGGGCGCCGATGAAAAACTGTTTTTT
-,TRBV30,TRBJ1-2,-,CAWSATTYGYTF,TGTGCCTGGAGTGCCACAACCTATGGCTACACCTTC
-,TRBV29-1,TRBJ2-3,-,CSVRDEGLSTDTQYF,TGCAGCGTTAGGGACGAGGGTCTTAGCACAGATACGCAGTATTTT
TRBD2,TRBV19,TRBJ2-1,-,CASSITSGSEQFF,TGTGCCAGTAGTATTACTAGCGGGAGTGAACAGTTCTTC
TRBD1,TRBV13,TRBJ1-6,-,CASSSGQDYSPLHF,TGTGCCAGCAGCTCGGGACAGGATTATTCACCCCTCCACTTT
TRBD2,TRBV28,TRBJ2-1,-,CASRPLAGGTGEQFF,TGTGCCAGCAGACCCCTAGCGGGAGGTACTGGTGAGCAGTTCTTC
TRBD2,TRBV29-1,TRBJ2-7,-,CSVVGGLADYEQYF,TGCAGCGTTGTAGGGGGACTAGCTGATTACGAGCAGTACTTC
-,TRBV6-6,TRBJ2-3,-,CASSSRASTDTQYF,TGTGCCAGCAGTTCCCGGGCCAGCACAGATACGCAGTATTTT
-,TRBV29-1,TRBJ2-5,-,CSVEGLGETQYF,TGCAGCGTTGAGGGGCTTGGAGAGACCCAGTACTTC
-,TRBV14,TRBJ2-3,-,CASSRGISTDTQYF,TGTGCCAGCTCAAGGGGAATCTCCACAGATACGCAGTATTTT
-,TRBV7-3,TRBJ2-2,once,CASTTTGELFF,TGTGCCAGCACGACCACCGGGGAGCTGTTTTTT
-,TRBV2,TRBJ1-2,-,CASSEGSGFGYTF,TGTGCCAGCAGTGAAGGCTCGGGGTTCGGCTACACCTTC
-,TRBV18,TRBJ1-1,-,CASSPGDGEAFF,TGTGCCAGCTCACCAGGGGATGGTGAAGCTTTCTTT
-,TRBV15,TRBJ2-7,-,CATSVEGIHYEQYF,TGTGCCACCAGCGTTGAAGGGATACACTACGAGCAGTACTTC
-,TRBV4-3,TRBJ1-5,-,CASSQDLFTFQGQPQHF,TGCGCCAGCAGCCAAGATCTTTTCACTTTTCAAGGGCAGCCCCAGCATTTT
-,TRBV7-2,TRBJ1-2,once,CASSSSGRWSNGYTF,TGTGCCAGCAGCTCTAGCGGACGATGGTCCAACGGCTACACCTTC
TRBD2,TRBV11-3,TRBJ2-3,-,CASSLSGADTDTQYF,TGTGCCAGCAGCTTAAGCGGGGCAGACACAGATACGCAGTATTTT
-,TRBV7-8,TRBJ2-5,once,CASSSIQGPQETQYF,TGTGCCAGCAGCTCTATCCAGGGGCCCCAAGAGACCCAGTACTTC
-,TRBV6-6,TRBJ1-2,-,CASSYSRQTHTF,TGTGCCAGCAGTTACTCGAGACAGACCCACACCTTC